The clone carrying this T cell receptor (beta chain) has only a few counts. Antigen specificity is unknown. The sample originates from a study of T cell repertoires in cytomegalovirus infection. Study summary: Indications came from public TCR beta signatures; they pointed to CMV infection and to a matching HLA type. Study-level results: Carriage of CMV together with the relevant HLA was identifiable through cumulative public TCR beta family frequency. The ex vivo response was dominated by HLA-C-restricted CMV-specific TCR beta clonotypes.

Trimming took off 3 bases at V and 7 bases at J, with 12 bases between the two ends. CDR1 and CDR2 (germline): MGHRA, YSYEKL. The CDR3 runs 13 residues. Using its own MiXCR run on the reads, TCRdb lists one record per CDR3 protein. The data show 200,000 to 300,000 distinct CDR3 sequences, about an eighth seen once. The sequence was obtained from a human donor in good health (CMV status not recorded). Some clones in this sample may be carry-over from other donors' samples. This chain joins TRBV4-1 and TRBJ1-1; D unclear. Sequenced: PBMCs. CDR3 residues: CASSQEPLDEAFF. As DNA, the CDR3 is TGCGCCAGCAGCCAGGAGCCTCTTGATGAAGCTTTCTTT.